One sample yielded the 27 T cell receptor beta chains listed below, sequenced in a study of CD8 T cells in Susac syndrome. With random hexamers, roughly 0.5 to 1 ug RNA was reverse transcribed. TCRdb recomputed calls from the immunoSEQ multiplex PCR reads with MiXCR, one row per CDR3 protein. The sample lists about 120,000 distinct CDR3 sequences, approximately 93% seen once, with approximately 0.093% in the top ten. The sequenced sample consisted of CD4+ T cells from PBMCs. Receptors were obtained from a human donor with multiple sclerosis.

CDR3 in amino acids: CASSQPGTGTDTQYF. CDR3 sequence (DNA): TGTGCCAGCAGTCAACCCGGGACGGGCACAGATACGCAGTATTTT. The genes are TRBV6-5 and TRBJ2-3; perhaps D is TRBD1 or TRBD2 (5 bases each). V was shortened by 5 bases and J by 1 base, with 13 bases between the two germline ends. The CDR3 is 15 residues long. Germline V CDR1 and CDR2: MNHEY, SVGAGI.

The V gene is TRBV10-3, the J gene TRBJ1-2; D is unclear. The V and J ends lost 0 bases and 5 bases respectively, with 19 bases between them. The CDR3 is made up of 17 amino acids. The germline gives CDR1 ENHRY, CDR2 SYGVKD. This CDR3 reads CAISESILGLEYYGYTF. CDR3 bases: TGTGCCATCAGTGAGTCGATTTTAGGGTTGGAATATTATGGCTACACCTTC.

The chain is built from TRBV7-9 and TRBJ2-7; 14 nucleotides match TRBD2. CDR1 and CDR2 from the germline V gene are SEHNR and FQNEAQ (reference sequence). CDR3 size: 15 residues. The ends lost 4 bases at V and 6 bases at J; junction bases unmatched: 5. CDR3: CASSSRTSGGTEQYF. DNA of the CDR3: TGTGCCAGCAGCTCTAGGACTAGCGGGGGGACCGAGCAGTACTTC.

Here the CDR3 DNA reads TGTGCCAGCAGTTCCCCCGGGACACGTACTGGCAATGAGCAGTTCTTC. As protein: CASSSPGTRTGNEQFF. The J gene is TRBJ2-1, the V gene TRBV28, with D perhaps matching TRBD1 (6 bases). Trimming cost V 4 bases and J 6 bases, with 19 bases left between them. The germline CDR1 and CDR2 sequences are MDHEN and SYDVKM. This CDR3 is 16 amino acids long. Supplemented by reference TRBV28 and TRBJ2-1, the full variable domain reads DVKVTQSSRYLVKRTGEKVFLECVQDMDHENMFWYRQDPGLGLRLIYFSYDVKMKEKGDIPEGYSVSREKKERFSLILESASTNQTSMYLCASSSPGTRTGNEQFFGPGTRLTVL.

This clonotype appeared once. V usage is TRBV28 and J usage is TRBJ2-1; possible D gene TRBD2, 6 bases. CDR1 and CDR2 from the germline V gene are MDHEN and SYDVKM. Trimming removed 2 bases at V and 5 bases at J, with 10 bases between. The CDR3 has 14 residues. The CDR3 sequence is CASSLGTLHNEQFF. CDR3 nucleotide sequence: TGTGCCAGCAGTTTAGGGACTCTTCACAATGAGCAGTTCTTC. The full variable domain, its missing parts supplied by reference TRBV28 and TRBJ2-1, is DVKVTQSSRYLVKRTGEKVFLECVQDMDHENMFWYRQDPGLGLRLIYFSYDVKMKEKGDIPEGYSVSREKKERFSLILESASTNQTSMYLCASSLGTLHNEQFFGPGTRLTVL.

A single count supports this clonotype. The genes are TRBV6-1 and TRBJ1-4, with D possibly being TRBD1 (5 bases). This CDR3 contains 15 residues. Germline CDR1 reads MNHNS; CDR2 reads SASEGT. Between the trimmed V and J ends, which lost 4 bases and 8 bases, there was a span of 17 bases. CDR3 loop: CASSGRTNPGEKLFF. CDR3 in DNA: TGTGCCAGCAGTGGCCGGACAAACCCAGGGGAAAAACTGTTTTTT.

The V gene is TRBV5-1, the J gene TRBJ1-2; weak D call: TRBD1 (5 bases). Germline CDR1 reads SGHRS; CDR2 reads YFSETQ. CDR3 length equals 14 residues. V shed 0 bases and J shed 5 bases, with 11 bases lying between them. The DNA for the CDR3 is TGCGCCAGCAGCTTGGACCAGGGAGGTTATGGCTACACCTTC. This encodes CASSLDQGGYGYTF.

This clonotype was seen once. The V and J genes are TRBV7-9 and TRBJ1-1; D is unclear. Per the germline V gene, CDR1 is SEHNR and CDR2 is FQNEAQ (reference sequence). The CDR3 totals 11 residues. With 2 bases removed from V and 6 bases from J, the gap between germline ends came to 4 bases. The CDR3 protein is CASSLLSEAFF. Here the CDR3 DNA reads TGTGCCAGCAGCTTATTATCTGAAGCTTTCTTT.

The rearrangement links TRBV19 to TRBJ2-1; 14 bases match TRBD2. CDR1 is LNHDA and CDR2 is SQIVND in the germline V gene (reference sequence). Trimming removed 9 bases from V and 6 bases from J; junction bases left unmatched: 10. The CDR3 has 16 residues. In nucleotides, the CDR3 is TGTGCCAGCAAGACTAGCGGGGGGGCCACACGCAATGAGCAGTTCTTC. This sequence encodes CASKTSGGATRNEQFF.

The rearrangement uses TRBV29-1 and TRBJ1-3, with D hard to call. Trimming removed 2 bases at V and 0 bases at J, with 8 bases between. CDR3 length: 14 amino acids. The V gene's germline CDR1 is SQVTM and CDR2 ANQGSEA. CDR3: CSVELQSSGNTIYF. The CDR3 nucleotides read TGCAGCGTTGAACTACAGAGCTCTGGAAACACCATATATTTT. Based on the CDR3 plus reference TRBV29-1 and TRBJ1-3, the full variable domain is SAVISQKPSRDICQRGTSLTIQCQVDSQVTMMFWYRQQPGQSLTLIATANQGSEATYESGFVIDKFPISRPNLTFSTLTVSNMSPEDSSIYLCSVELQSSGNTIYFGEGSWLTVV.

V is TRBV9 and J is TRBJ1-6; no clear D. V lost 4 bases and J lost 8, with 7 bases in between. The CDR3 consists of 12 residues. CDR1 is SGDLS, CDR2 YYNGEE, per germline. CDR3 amino acids: CASSLDDSPLHF. DNA of the CDR3: TGTGCCAGCAGCTTGGACGATTCACCCCTCCACTTT.

The V and J genes are TRBV6-2 or TRBV6-3 and TRBJ2-7, with TRBD1 identical over 9 bases. This CDR3 comprises 14 residues. Unmatched junction bases numbered 5, after V lost 5 bases and J lost 3 bases. Germline-derived CDR1 and CDR2 are MNHEY and SVGEGT. This CDR3 reads CASSPGTGLYEQYF. The DNA of the CDR3 is TGTGCCAGCAGTCCCGGGACAGGGCTCTACGAGCAGTACTTC.

The chain couples TRBV7-2 to TRBJ2-5; 9 nucleotides match TRBD2. The CDR3 is 14 residues long. Trimming took 5 bases from V and 4 from J; bases not matched to a gene: 5. Germline V gene lookup returns CDR1 SGHTA and CDR2 FQGNSA. The CDR3 protein is CASSLLTSGETQYF. The CDR3 DNA reads as TGTGCCAGCAGCCTCCTGACTAGCGGAGAGACCCAGTACTTC.

The chain is built from TRBV5-4 and TRBJ2-2; 9 bases are a match to TRBD2. CDR3 length equals 16 residues. CDR1 is SGHNT and CDR2 is YYREEE in the germline V gene (reference sequence). The J segment lost 3 bases and the V segment lost 9 bases, leaving 12 bases of the junction unmatched. The CDR3 sequence is CATPRRAGGDTGELFF. In DNA form, the CDR3 reads TGTGCCACCCCAAGGAGAGCGGGGGGTGACACCGGGGAGCTGTTTTTT.

The V call is TRBV7-3, the J call TRBJ2-3; 9 nucleotides line up with TRBD1. The CDR3 length is 14 residues. The V gene end was trimmed by 1 base and the J gene end by 5 bases; junction bases not matched to a gene: 1. Germline V CDR1 and CDR2: SGHTA, FQGTGA. The CDR3 DNA reads TGTGCCAGCAGCTTAAGACAGGGGGGAGATACGCAGTATTTT. The encoded protein is CASSLRQGGDTQYF.

The rearrangement uses TRBV7-2 and TRBJ1-5, with D uncertain. Trimming removed 5 bases at V and 0 bases at J, with 14 bases between. The CDR3 has 16 residues. CDR1 and CDR2 (germline): SGHTA, FQGNSA. CDR3 DNA sequence: TGTGCCAGCAGCGGGCCCCGCGGAAATAGCAATCAGCCCCAGCATTTT. Its translation: CASSGPRGNSNQPQHF.

The chain uses TRBV25-1 and TRBJ2-4, with D possibly being TRBD1 or TRBD2 (5 bases each). The CDR3 sequence is 21 residues long. V was clipped by 4 bases and J by 1 base, with 29 bases between them. Germline lookup yields CDR1 MGHDK and CDR2 SYGVNS. The chain's CDR3 is CASSGTRPHSVGESAKNIQYF. The CDR3 DNA follows: TGTGCCAGCAGTGGAACCCGCCCACACTCGGTGGGGGAAAGCGCCAAAAACATTCAGTACTTC.

The chain couples TRBV12-5 to TRBJ1-1; no definite D call. The germline CDR1 and CDR2 sequences are LGHNT and FRNRAP. CDR3 length: 13 amino acids. V dropped 7 bases and J dropped 4 bases, with 13 bases sitting between them. CDR3 coding DNA: TGTGCTAGTGATCCAGGCTTGGGCACTGAAGCTTTCTTT. Translation: CASDPGLGTEAFF. Complete variable domain (other parts from reference TRBV12-5 and TRBJ1-1): DARVTQTPRHKVTEMGQEVTMRCQPILGHNTVFWYRQTMMQGLELLAYFRNRAPLDDSGMPKDRFSAEMPDATLATLKIQPSEPRDSAVYFCASDPGLGTEAFFGQGTRLTVV.

About this clonotype: The junction departs from the called germline gene at one end, perhaps through a read error. The rearrangement uses TRBV18 and TRBJ1-2, with TRBD1 matching 9 bases. There are 15 residues in the CDR3. Per germline, CDR1 KGHSH and CDR2 LQKENI. CDR3 nucleotides: TGTGCCAGCTCACAACTGGGACAGGGCAGAGGAGGCTACCCCTTC. Its translation: CASSQLGQGRGGYPF.

The chain carries TRBV7-2 and TRBJ1-3, with TRBD1 as a possible D gene (6 bases). This CDR3 has 16 amino acids. Germline CDR1 SGHTA, CDR2 FQGNSA. V gave up 3 bases and J gave up 4 bases, with 16 bases separating them. CDR3 region: CASSFSTGTSGNTIYF. For the CDR3, the DNA is TGTGCCAGCAGCTTTTCCACAGGGACTTCCGGAAACACCATATATTTT.

This clonotype was counted a single time. One end of the junction fails to match germline, which may point to a read error. The chain's CDR3 is CSVRGANTGELFF. The CDR3 DNA follows: TGCAGTGTGCGGGGGGCGAATACCGGGGAGCTGTTTTTT. The rearrangement joins TRBV20-1 to TRBJ2-2, with 8 bases aligning to TRBD2. The germline V gene has CDR1 DFQATT and CDR2 SNEGSKA (reference sequence). This CDR3 is built from 13 residues.

The genes are TRBV7-2 and TRBJ1-5, with D possibly being TRBD1 (5 bases). The germline V gene encodes CDR1 SGHTA and CDR2 FQGNSA. Trimming cost V 2 bases and J 5 bases, with 25 bases left between them. The CDR3 has 19 residues. CDR3: CASSLKLGTDNSFYQPQHF. The CDR3 DNA reads TGTGCCAGCAGCTTAAAGTTAGGGACCGATAATTCCTTTTATCAGCCCCAGCATTTT.

This sequence joins TRBV20-1 and TRBJ1-1; D is unclear. This CDR3 region has 13 residues. In germline, CDR1 is DFQATT, CDR2 SNEGSKA (reference sequence). The ends were cut back, 0 bases at V and 2 bases at J, with 7 bases in the middle. CDR3 DNA sequence: TGCAGTGCTAGAGATCGTATAAACACTGAAGCTTTCTTT. This gives the protein CSARDRINTEAFF.

The chain joins TRBV9 to TRBJ2-2, with D perhaps matching TRBD1 (5 bases). The length of the CDR3 is 16 residues. Germline V gene data show CDR1 as SGDLS and CDR2 as YYNGEE. The V and J ends lost 4 bases and 0 bases respectively, with 13 bases between them. CDR3 bases: TGTGCCAGCAGCCCCTCCCGGACACCGAACACCGGGGAGCTGTTTTTT. Its translation: CASSPSRTPNTGELFF.

The gene calls are TRBV6-2 or TRBV6-3 and TRBJ2-7; 7 bases line up with TRBD2. J was trimmed by 0 bases and V by 4 bases; bases with no gene match: 6. Per the germline V gene, CDR1 is MNHEY and CDR2 is SVGEGT. CDR3 length: 15 residues. The CDR3 sequence is CASSSFGGSSYEQYF. In DNA, the CDR3 is TGTGCCAGCAGTTCCTTCGGGGGGAGCTCCTACGAGCAGTACTTC.

The chain uses TRBV13 and TRBJ2-7; D could derive from TRBD1 or TRBD2 (5 bases each). The CDR3 runs to 16 residues. Germline CDR1 and CDR2: PRHDT and FYEKMQ (reference sequence). With 4 bases removed from V and 7 bases from J, the gap between germline ends came to 23 bases. The CDR3 sequence: CASSSHGKSPWGEQYF. The CDR3 coding sequence is TGTGCCAGCAGCTCCCACGGGAAATCCCCTTGGGGGGAGCAGTACTTC.

The chain couples TRBV18 to TRBJ2-7; TRBD1 aligns across 9 bases. The J segment lost 0 bases and the V segment lost 4 bases, leaving 4 bases of the junction unmatched. The length of the CDR3 is 15 residues. Per germline, CDR1 KGHSH and CDR2 LQKENI. For the CDR3, the DNA is TGTGCCAGCTCACAACGACAGGGGGACTCCTACGAGCAGTACTTC. Translated: CASSQRQGDSYEQYF. The whole variable domain, filled in from reference TRBV18 and TRBJ2-7, reads NAGVMQNPRHLVRRRGQEARLRCSPMKGHSHVYWYRQLPEEGLKFMVYLQKENIIDESGMPKERFSAEFPKEGPSILRIQQVVRGDSAAYFCASSQRQGDSYEQYFGPGTRLTVT.